These T cell receptor beta chains were read from a single sample in a study of T cell changes during pregnancy in multiple sclerosis. Clones were sequenced by immunoSEQ multiplex PCR, and TCRdb holds only the in-frame ones, with some missing. The sample comprises around 50,000 clones, 80% to 95% of which are singletons, and 0.5% rests with the top ten. Material: CD4+ T cells from peripheral blood mononuclear cells, obtained in the third trimester of pregnancy. The source is a female donor with multiple sclerosis, enrolled in a pregnancy study. The CDR3 runs from the conserved cysteine through the conserved F or W. Fields, in order: D gene, clone size, V gene, J gene, CDR3 protein, CDR3 DNA. A D gene is named only where the DNA matches it firmly. Clone size is stated in some rows and not others, as once, few, many or a class when expanded.

NA	once	TRBV6-5	TRBJ1-2	CASSRDRKYGYTF	TGTGCCAGCAGTCGAGACAGGAAATATGGCTACACCTTC
TRBD1	NA	TRBV2	TRBJ1-2	CASSEDRGHYGYTF	TGTGCCAGCAGTGAGGACAGGGGGCACTATGGCTACACCTTC
NA	NA	TRBV9	TRBJ2-2	CASSARKGDTGELFF	TGTGCCAGCAGCGCCAGAAAAGGGGACACCGGGGAGCTGTTTTTT
NA	NA	TRBV7-9	TRBJ2-1	CASSLERGFFGEQFF	TGTGCCAGCAGCTTAGAACGGGGGTTCTTCGGTGAGCAGTTCTTC
NA	NA	TRBV11-2	TRBJ1-4	CASSRTQITNEKLFF	TGTGCCAGCAGCAGGACACAAATAACTAATGAAAAACTGTTTTTT
NA	NA	TRBV4-1	TRBJ1-1	CASSQGELDTEAFF	TGCGCCAGCAGCCAAGGAGAATTGGACACTGAAGCTTTCTTT
TRBD1	NA	TRBV6-1	TRBJ2-3	CASRSGQGAADTQYF	TGTGCCAGCAGAAGCGGACAGGGGGCGGCAGATACGCAGTATTTT
TRBD1	NA	TRBV6-5	TRBJ2-3	CARYRDRVPQYF	TGTGCCAGGTACCGGGACAGGGTTCCGCAGTATTTT
TRBD1	NA	TRBV10-3	TRBJ2-7	CAITGGQDYEQYF	TGTGCCATCACAGGGGGACAGGACTACGAGCAGTACTTC
NA	NA	TRBV15	TRBJ1-3	CATSWGGQGSGNTIYF	TGTGCCACCAGCTGGGGGGGCCAGGGCTCTGGAAACACCATATATTTT
NA	once	TRBV11-3	TRBJ2-3	CASSLIGRAGTDTQYF	TGTGCCAGCAGCTTAATCGGCAGGGCTGGCACAGATACGCAGTATTTT
NA	NA	TRBV4-1	TRBJ1-2	CASSQTGLGGYTF	TGCGCCAGCAGCCAAACAGGGTTGGGGGGGTACACCTTC
NA	NA	TRBV7-4	TRBJ2-7	CASSSSSYEQYF	TGTGCCAGCAGCTCCTCCTCCTACGAGCAGTACTTC